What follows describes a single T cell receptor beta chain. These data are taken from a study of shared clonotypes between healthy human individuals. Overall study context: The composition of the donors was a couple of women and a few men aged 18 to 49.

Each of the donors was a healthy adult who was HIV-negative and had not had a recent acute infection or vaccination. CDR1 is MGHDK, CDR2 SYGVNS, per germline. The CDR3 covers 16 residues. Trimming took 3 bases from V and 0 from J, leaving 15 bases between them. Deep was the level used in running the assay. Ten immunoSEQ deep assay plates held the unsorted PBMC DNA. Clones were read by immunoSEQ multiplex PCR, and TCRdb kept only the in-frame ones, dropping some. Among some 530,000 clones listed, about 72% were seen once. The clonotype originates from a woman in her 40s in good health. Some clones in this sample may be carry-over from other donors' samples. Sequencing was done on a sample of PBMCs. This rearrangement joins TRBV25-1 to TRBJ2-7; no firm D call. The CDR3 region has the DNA TGTGCCAGCAGTGATCTTAGGTCCCCAAGCTCCTACGAGCAGTACTTC. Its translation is CASSDLRSPSSYEQYF.